The clone carrying this T cell receptor (beta chain) was recorded at least ten times. Its antigen is not known. These data are taken from a study of early T cells in non-severe SARS-CoV-2 infection. Study information: Whole-blood bulk RNA, unsorted, was sequenced, and chains were unpaired.

Trimming pared 3 bases from V and 4 bases from J, leaving 6 bases between. CDR3 length equals 12 residues. Germline V gene lookup returns CDR1 SQVTM and CDR2 ANQGSEA. Study-wide results and limits: The study's VDJdb matching favored anti-spike CD8 responses and missed private and CD4 specificities.

As part of library construction, unique molecular identifiers were attached to individual cDNA molecules. TCRdb analysed the 5' RACE reads with MiXCR anew, one entry per CDR3 protein. The sample yields about 70,000 distinct CDR3 sequences, over 3.5% seen once. The TCR originated in an adult who was a healthcare worker with PCR-confirmed SARS-CoV-2 infection or an uninfected control (not recorded which). The donor label of this sample is uncertain. Sequences were derived from whole blood, sampled at baseline. V gene TRBV29-1 combines with J gene TRBJ1-4; D unresolved. This chain's CDR3 is CSVDGNNEKLFF. CDR3 bases: TGCAGCGTTGACGGCAATAATGAAAAACTGTTTTTT.